This passage covers 30 T cell receptor beta chains from one sample sequenced in a study of T-cell memory formation after mild COVID-19. TCRdb fed the 5' RACE reads into MiXCR, producing one record per CDR3 protein. The profile covers approximately 340,000 distinct CDR3 sequences, with about a sixth appearing a single time and around 24% taken by the ten largest. Specimen: PBMCs or a T cell subset sorted from them (not recorded which). The source of these receptors is a man younger than 30 who had mild COVID-19 (a few samples of this study predate the infection). Cell type and time point are not known.

The chain is built from TRBV27 and TRBJ2-7; D might be TRBD1 (5 bases). The germline V gene has CDR1 MNHEY and CDR2 SMNVEV (reference sequence). With 5 bases removed from V and 3 bases from J, the gap between germline ends came to 11 bases. This CDR3 is 13 amino acids long. The CDR3 DNA follows: TGTGCCAGCAGTCTTAAACAGGACTACGAGCAGTACGTC. Protein product: CASSLKQDYEQYV.

This clonotype was counted between two and nine times. V usage is TRBV4-3 and J usage is TRBJ2-7, with D maybe TRBD2 (5 bases). V lost 0 bases, J lost 4 bases, and 10 bases lay in between. CDR1 is LGHNA, CDR2 YSLEER, per germline. The length of the CDR3 is 14 residues. The CDR3 nucleotides are TGCGCCAGCAGCCAAGATGGACTGGGTTACGAGCAGTACTTC. Encoded protein: CASSQDGLGYEQYF.

The table lists this clonotype with a few counts. The chain has TRBV28 and TRBJ2-3, with unresolved D. Trimming removed 2 bases at V and 5 bases at J, with 11 bases between. The germline V gene has CDR1 MDHEN and CDR2 SYDVKM. The CDR3 has 14 residues. The CDR3 nucleotides read TGTGCCAGCAGTTTACGACCGTCAGGAGATACGCAGTATTTT. Amino acid sequence: CASSLRPSGDTQYF.

This chain joins TRBV27 and TRBJ2-1; 10 bases fit TRBD2. This CDR3 contains 14 residues. V trimming: 6 bases; J trimming: 9 bases; junction bases outside the gene matches: 8. CDR1 and CDR2 (germline): MNHEY, SMNVEV (reference sequence). CDR3 region: CASRSGLAMGEQFF. In DNA, the CDR3 is TGTGCCAGCAGGTCGGGACTAGCGATGGGTGAGCAGTTCTTC.

The rearrangement uses TRBV6-6 and TRBJ1-1; D gene uncertain. V lost 7 bases and J 1 base, leaving 7 bases between the germline ends. From germline, CDR1 is MNHNY and CDR2 SVGAGI (reference sequence). The CDR3 runs to 12 residues. The CDR3 DNA is TGTGCCAGCATGATGGGGAACACTGAAGCTTTCTTT. Translation gives CASMMGNTEAFF.

This chain links TRBV4-1 with TRBJ1-2; the D gene is possibly TRBD1 (5 bases). In germline, CDR1 is MGHRA, CDR2 YSYEKL. This CDR3 has 15 amino acids. V dropped 0 bases and J dropped 3 bases, with 11 bases sitting between them. CDR3 sequence (DNA): TGCGCCAGCAGCCAAGATGGGGCCTACTACTATGGCTACACCTTC. Translating gives CASSQDGAYYYGYTF.

This clonotype was seen only a few times. This chain joins TRBV10-3 and TRBJ2-7, with 7 positions matching TRBD1. Germline values: CDR1 ENHRY, CDR2 SYGVKD. This CDR3 has 15 amino acids. The V segment lost 2 bases and the J segment 1 base; nucleotides outside the gene matches: 5. The CDR3 loop is CAISEMAGGSYEQYV. In DNA form, the CDR3 reads TGTGCCATCAGTGAGATGGCAGGGGGATCCTACGAGCAGTACGTC.

The CDR3 DNA is TGTGCCAGCGGTATCGGGGAGCTGTTTTTT. Encoded protein: CASGIGELFF. This sequence joins TRBV27 and TRBJ2-2; D is uncertain. CDR1 MNHEY and CDR2 SMNVEV come from the germline V gene (reference sequence). Trimming took off 8 bases at V and 7 bases at J, with 5 bases between the two ends. The CDR3 contains 10 residues.

The sample holds a few counts of this clonotype. The chain joins TRBV5-1 to TRBJ1-2; TRBD1 aligns across 8 bases. CDR3 length: 14 amino acids. The V and J ends lost 4 bases and 6 bases, in that order; junction bases with no gene match: 8. The germline V gene has CDR1 SGHRS and CDR2 YFSETQ. The DNA of the CDR3 is TGCGCCAGCAGCAGCCCGGACAGGGTGGATGGCTACACCTTC. Its protein is CASSSPDRVDGYTF.

The table lists this clonotype with many counts. The chain recombines TRBV11-1 with TRBJ1-3, with D possibly matching TRBD1 (6 bases). V was clipped by 2 bases and J by 4 bases, with 9 bases between them. The CDR3 extends over 14 amino acids. Germline V lookup: CDR1 SGHAT, CDR2 FQDESV (reference sequence). As DNA, the CDR3 is TGTGCCAGCAGCTTATCAGGGGACGGAAACACCATATATTTT. Its protein product is CASSLSGDGNTIYF. Variable domain in full (rest from reference TRBV11-1 and TRBJ1-3): EAEVAQSPRYKITEKSQAVAFWCDPISGHATLYWYRQILGQGPELLVQFQDESVVDDSQLPKDRFSAERLKGVDSTLKIQPAELGDSAMYLCASSLSGDGNTIYFGEGSWLTVV.

This clonotype was seen a few times. The rearrangement links TRBV7-8 to TRBJ2-5; TRBD2 might be the D (6 bases). Germline V gives CDR1 SGHVS, CDR2 FQNEAQ. This CDR3 is built from 12 residues. V was cut by 5 bases and J by 3 bases, with 7 bases left in between. The CDR3 loop is CASSPSEETQYF. DNA of the CDR3: TGTGCCAGCAGCCCTAGCGAAGAGACCCAGTACTTC. The full variable domain, rest sourced from reference TRBV7-8 and TRBJ2-5, is GAGVSQSPRYKVAKRGQDVALRCDPISGHVSLFWYQQALGQGPEFLTYFQNEAQLDKSGLPSDRFFAERPEGSVSTLKIQRTQQEDSAVYLCASSPSEETQYFGPGTRLLVL.

This clonotype has more than one count but fewer than ten. This chain links TRBV12-3 or TRBV12-4 with TRBJ1-5; 7 bases map to TRBD1. Trimming removed 6 bases from V and 3 bases from J; junction bases left unmatched: 2. This CDR3 region has 13 residues. DNA for the CDR3: TGTGCCAGCAGCGGGACAGTCAATCAGCCCCAGCATTTT. It specifies CASSGTVNQPQHF.

The V call is TRBV11-2, the J call TRBJ1-1; perhaps TRBD1 as D (5 bases). There are 15 residues in the CDR3. V was trimmed by 6 bases and J by 4 bases, leaving 18 bases between them. Germline V gene lookup returns CDR1 SGHAT and CDR2 FQNNGV. CDR3 sequence: CASRTSGGRSTEAFF. CDR3 sequence (DNA): TGTGCCAGCAGGACTTCGGGGGGAAGGTCCACTGAAGCTTTCTTT.

The chain combines TRBV20-1 with TRBJ1-1; TRBD1 agrees at 8 bases. Germline V gene lookup returns CDR1 DFQATT and CDR2 SNEGSKA (reference sequence). The CDR3 covers 14 residues. Trimming took 1 base from V and 9 from J; bases not matched to a gene: 10. CDR3 in DNA: TGCAGTGCTAGAGGTCAGGGGGCGAGTTATAAAGCTTTCTTT. The encoded protein is CSARGQGASYKAFF.

This clonotype turned up a few times. This rearrangement joins TRBV5-1 to TRBJ2-1; 11 bases fit TRBD2. Unmatched junction bases numbered 7, after V lost 3 bases and J lost 2 bases. The CDR3 has 17 amino acids. CDR1 is SGHRS, CDR2 YFSETQ, per germline. The CDR3 loop is CASSSSGGLAAYNEQFF. DNA of the CDR3: TGCGCCAGCAGCTCCTCGGGGGGACTAGCGGCCTACAATGAGCAGTTCTTC.

This clonotype was counted only a few times. The chain is built from TRBV6-2 or TRBV6-3 and TRBJ2-1; D is uncertain. CDR3 length: 15 residues. Germline loops: CDR1 MNHEY, CDR2 SVGEGT. V lost 10 bases and J 0 bases, leaving 16 bases between the germline ends. The DNA for the CDR3 is TGTGCCACCCGAGTCCGGTGGAGCTCCTACAATGAGCAGTTCTTC. It specifies CATRVRWSSYNEQFF.

The rearrangement uses TRBV2 and TRBJ2-7; D perhaps matches TRBD1 (6 bases). This CDR3 has 14 residues. The V and J ends lost 7 bases and 2 bases respectively, with 15 bases between them. Germline CDR1 is SNHLY and CDR2 is FYNNEI. The CDR3 loop reads CASMNDRRTYEQYV. In DNA, the CDR3 is TGTGCCAGCATGAACGACAGGCGCACCTACGAGCAGTACGTC.

This clonotype has more than one count but fewer than ten. The CDR3 DNA reads as TGTGCCAGCATCCTAGATAGCGGCACAGATACGCAGTATTTT. It specifies CASILDSGTDTQYF. This chain joins TRBV7-9 and TRBJ2-3, with TRBD2 as a possible D gene (5 bases). In germline, CDR1 is SEHNR, CDR2 FQNEAQ (reference sequence). The CDR3 totals 14 residues. The ends were cut back, 7 bases at V and 1 base at J, with 12 bases in the middle.

This clonotype came up a few times. This chain links TRBV4-3 with TRBJ1-1; weak D call: TRBD1 (5 bases). The CDR3 is 14 residues long. The germline V and J ends were trimmed by 4 bases and 10 bases, with 19 bases remaining between them. CDR1 and CDR2 (germline): LGHNA, YSLEER. The CDR3 coding sequence is TGCGCCAGCAGCCCAATCCCGCTCGGGGGGGGAGCTTTCTTT. Its translation: CASSPIPLGGGAFF.

This clonotype was counted a few times. The rearrangement joins TRBV29-1 to TRBJ1-1; perhaps TRBD1 as D (5 bases). The CDR3 is made up of 14 amino acids. Germline-derived CDR1 and CDR2 are SQVTM and ANQGSEA. The V end lost 6 bases, the J end lost 4 bases, and 18 bases lay between the germline ends. DNA of the CDR3: TGCAGCGTAGGGGAGATGGGGGGAGGCACTGAAGCTTTCTTT. Translating it yields CSVGEMGGGTEAFF.

The V call is TRBV3-1, the J call TRBJ2-1, with 7 nucleotides matching TRBD2. Germline loops: CDR1 LGHDT, CDR2 YNNKEL (reference sequence). V was clipped by 2 bases and J by 0 bases; unmatched bases: 10. This CDR3 region has 18 residues. Written as DNA, the CDR3 is TGTGCCAGCAGCCAATCCCCCGGGCGGGGGAGCTCCTACAATGAGCAGTTCTTC. It is translated as CASSQSPGRGSSYNEQFF.

This clonotype was counted ten times or more. The chain combines TRBV12-3 or TRBV12-4 with TRBJ2-1; D unclear. The CDR3 runs to 11 residues. Trimming took off 6 bases at V and 4 bases at J, with 4 bases between the two ends. CDR3: CASRWYNEQFF. CDR3 DNA: TGTGCCAGCAGATGGTACAATGAGCAGTTCTTC.

The gene calls are TRBV12-3 or TRBV12-4 and TRBJ1-1; D not certain. The CDR3 spans 13 residues. V was cut by 6 bases and J by 0 bases, with 8 bases left in between. The CDR3 region has the DNA TGTGCCAGCAGCCCAATAATGAACACTGAAGCTTTCTTT. It yields the protein CASSPIMNTEAFF.

There are many counts of this clonotype. The rearrangement links TRBV7-2 to TRBJ2-5, with no clear D. Germline values: CDR1 SGHTA, CDR2 FQGNSA. The ends were cut back, 3 bases at V and 5 bases at J, with 7 bases in the middle. The CDR3 runs to 12 residues. CDR3 nucleotide sequence: TGTGCCAGCAGCTTGGTGTTGGAGACCCAGTACTTC. This codes for CASSLVLETQYF.

This clonotype has a handful of counts. J is TRBJ2-5 and V is TRBV20-1, with 9 positions matching TRBD2. The CDR3 runs to 17 residues. The V gene's germline CDR1 is DFQATT and CDR2 SNEGSKA (reference sequence). Germline trimming cut 6 bases from V and 5 bases from J; bases unmatched to any gene: 19. CDR3 protein: CSANTIVAGAPRETQYF. CDR3 in DNA: TGCAGTGCAAACACCATCGTAGCGGGGGCTCCGCGGGAGACCCAGTACTTC.

The chain recombines TRBV7-2 with TRBJ2-5, with 14 bases matching TRBD2. CDR1 and CDR2 from the germline V gene are SGHTA and FQGNSA. The CDR3 runs to 18 residues. V was pared by 1 base and J by 2 bases, with 6 bases of the junction left unmatched. The CDR3 DNA sequence: TGTGCCAGCAGCTTAGGACTAGCGGGGGGGCGACGGCAAGAGACCCAGTACTTC. Translated, it gives CASSLGLAGGRRQETQYF.

The CDR3 loop is CASSRRGHVDSPLHF. CDR3 coding DNA: TGTGCCAGCAGCAGACGCGGGCATGTGGATTCACCCCTCCACTTT. V and J are TRBV12-3 or TRBV12-4 and TRBJ1-6; D is ambiguous. V shed 6 bases and J shed 8 bases, with 17 bases lying between them. This CDR3 comprises 15 residues.

The chain links TRBV20-1 to TRBJ2-7, with D perhaps matching TRBD1 (5 bases). Trimming took off 4 bases at V and 6 bases at J, with 19 bases between the two ends. CDR1 is DFQATT, CDR2 SNEGSKA, per germline (reference sequence). The CDR3 has 14 amino acids. The CDR3 loop is CSAITGPLSGEQYV. The DNA of the CDR3 is TGCAGTGCTATAACAGGTCCGCTTTCGGGCGAGCAGTACGTC.

The sample holds a few counts of this clonotype. V and J are TRBV5-6 and TRBJ2-7; D gene unclear. The V end lost 0 bases, the J end lost 3 bases, and 10 bases lay between the germline ends. CDR1 is SGHDT and CDR2 is YYEEEE in the germline V gene. The CDR3 extends over 14 amino acids. The CDR3: CASSLEGISYEQYF. The CDR3 DNA reads TGTGCCAGCAGCTTGGAAGGGATTAGCTACGAGCAGTACTTC. Full variable domain (outside the CDR3, taken from reference TRBV5-6 and TRBJ2-7): DAGVTQSPTHLIKTRGQQVTLRCSPKSGHDTVSWYQQALGQGPQFIFQYYEEEERQRGNFPDRFSGHQFPNYSSELNVNALLLGDSALYLCASSLEGISYEQYFGPGTRLTVT.

The rearrangement uses TRBV19 and TRBJ1-1, with TRBD1 matching over 8 bases. This CDR3 comprises 15 residues. With 3 bases clipped from V and 2 bases from J, the junction kept 5 bases outside the gene matches. Looked up from germline, CDR1 is LNHDA and CDR2 is SQIVND (reference sequence). For the CDR3, the DNA is TGTGCCAGTAGTATCCAGGGGGCGGGAAACACTGAAGCTTTCTTT. Translation: CASSIQGAGNTEAFF. The whole variable domain, filled in from reference TRBV19 and TRBJ1-1, reads DGGITQSPKYLFRKEGQNVTLSCEQNLNHDAMYWYRQDPGQGLRLIYYSQIVNDFQKGDIAEGYSVSREKKESFPLTVTSAQKNPTAFYLCASSIQGAGNTEAFFGQGTRLTVV.